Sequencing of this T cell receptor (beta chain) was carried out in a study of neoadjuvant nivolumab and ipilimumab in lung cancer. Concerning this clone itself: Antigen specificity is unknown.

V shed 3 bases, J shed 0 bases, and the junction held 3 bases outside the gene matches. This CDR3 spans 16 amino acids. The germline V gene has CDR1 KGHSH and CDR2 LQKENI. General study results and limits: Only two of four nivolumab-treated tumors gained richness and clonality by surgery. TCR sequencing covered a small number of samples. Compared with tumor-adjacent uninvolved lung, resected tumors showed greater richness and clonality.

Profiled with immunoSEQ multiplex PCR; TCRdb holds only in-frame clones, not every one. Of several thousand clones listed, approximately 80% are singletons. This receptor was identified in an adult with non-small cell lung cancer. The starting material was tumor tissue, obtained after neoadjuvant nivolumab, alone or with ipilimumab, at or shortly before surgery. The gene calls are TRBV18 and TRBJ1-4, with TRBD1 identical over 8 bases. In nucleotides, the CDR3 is TGTGCCAGCTCACCGGGACAGGCCACAACTAATGAAAAACTGTTTTTT. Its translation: CASSPGQATTNEKLFF. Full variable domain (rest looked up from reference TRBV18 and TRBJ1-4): NAGVMQNPRHLVRRRGQEARLRCSPMKGHSHVYWYRQLPEEGLKFMVYLQKENIIDESGMPKERFSAEFPKEGPSILRIQQVVRGDSAAYFCASSPGQATTNEKLFFGSGTQLSVL.